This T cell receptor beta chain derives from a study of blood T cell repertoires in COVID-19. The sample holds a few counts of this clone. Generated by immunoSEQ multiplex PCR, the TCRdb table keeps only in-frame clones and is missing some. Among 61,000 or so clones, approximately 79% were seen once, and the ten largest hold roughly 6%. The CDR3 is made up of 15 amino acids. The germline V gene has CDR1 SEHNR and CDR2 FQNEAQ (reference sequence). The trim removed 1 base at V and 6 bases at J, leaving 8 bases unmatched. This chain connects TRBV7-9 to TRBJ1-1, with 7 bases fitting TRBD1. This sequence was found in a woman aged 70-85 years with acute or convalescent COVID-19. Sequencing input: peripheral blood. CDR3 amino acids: CASSLVRQGGAEAFF. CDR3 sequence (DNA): TGTGCCAGCAGCTTAGTTAGACAGGGTGGTGCTGAAGCTTTCTTT.